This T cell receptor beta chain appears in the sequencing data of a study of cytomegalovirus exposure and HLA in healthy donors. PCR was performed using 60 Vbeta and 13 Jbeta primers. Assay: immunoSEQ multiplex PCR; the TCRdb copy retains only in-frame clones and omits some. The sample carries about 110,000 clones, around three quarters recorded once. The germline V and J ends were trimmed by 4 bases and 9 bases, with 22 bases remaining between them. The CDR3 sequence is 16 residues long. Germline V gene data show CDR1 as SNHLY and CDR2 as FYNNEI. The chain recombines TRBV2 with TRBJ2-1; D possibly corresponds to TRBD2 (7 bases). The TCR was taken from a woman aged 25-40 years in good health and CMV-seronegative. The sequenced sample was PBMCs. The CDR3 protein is CASSVDLRGGEREQFF. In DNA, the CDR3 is TGTGCCAGCAGTGTGGATTTAAGGGGGGGAGAACGTGAGCAGTTCTTC.